This T cell receptor (beta chain) came from a study of cytomegalovirus exposure and HLA in healthy donors. The PCR contained 60 Vbeta and 13 Jbeta primers. Clones were read by immunoSEQ multiplex PCR, and TCRdb kept only the in-frame ones, dropping some. This sample has fewer than 250,000 clones; 75% to 80% occur once, and the top ten carry 1.5% to 2%. The CDR3 is made up of 14 amino acids. Looked up from germline, CDR1 is LNHDA and CDR2 is SQIVND (reference sequence). V lost 7 bases, J lost 2 bases, and 12 bases lay in between. This clone was seen repeatedly, ten times or more. Its target is not known. Broader study findings: V- and J-gene trimming of TCR beta was linked (in a later analysis) to a missense DCLRE1C variant.

The sample was PBMCs. V usage is TRBV19 and J usage is TRBJ2-1; D not resolved. This clonotype originated in a male donor in good health and CMV-seronegative. The CDR3 sequence: CASTLPRAYNEQFF. The CDR3 coding sequence is TGTGCCAGTACCCTACCACGGGCCTACAATGAGCAGTTCTTC. Supplemented by reference TRBV19 and TRBJ2-1, the full variable domain reads DGGITQSPKYLFRKEGQNVTLSCEQNLNHDAMYWYRQDPGQGLRLIYYSQIVNDFQKGDIAEGYSVSREKKESFPLTVTSAQKNPTAFYLCASTLPRAYNEQFFGPGTRLTVL.